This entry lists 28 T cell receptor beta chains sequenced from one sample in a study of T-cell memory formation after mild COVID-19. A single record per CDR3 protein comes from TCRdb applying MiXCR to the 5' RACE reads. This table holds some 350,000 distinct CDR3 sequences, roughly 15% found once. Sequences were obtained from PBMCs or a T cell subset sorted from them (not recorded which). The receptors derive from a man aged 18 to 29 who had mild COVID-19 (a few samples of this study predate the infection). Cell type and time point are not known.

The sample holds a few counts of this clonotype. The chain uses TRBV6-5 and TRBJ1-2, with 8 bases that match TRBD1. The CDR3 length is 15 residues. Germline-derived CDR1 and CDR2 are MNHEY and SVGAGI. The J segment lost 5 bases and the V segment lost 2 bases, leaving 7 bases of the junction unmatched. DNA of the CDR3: TGTGCCAGCAGTTACCGAGGACAGGGATCATATGGCTACACCTTC. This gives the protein CASSYRGQGSYGYTF.

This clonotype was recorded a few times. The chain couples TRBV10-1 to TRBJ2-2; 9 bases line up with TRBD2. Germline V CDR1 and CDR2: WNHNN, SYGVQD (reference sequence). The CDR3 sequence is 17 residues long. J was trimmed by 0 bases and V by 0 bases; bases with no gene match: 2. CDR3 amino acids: CASSESKRGANTGELFF. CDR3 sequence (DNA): TGCGCCAGCAGTGAGTCAAAGCGGGGGGCGAACACCGGGGAGCTGTTTTTT.

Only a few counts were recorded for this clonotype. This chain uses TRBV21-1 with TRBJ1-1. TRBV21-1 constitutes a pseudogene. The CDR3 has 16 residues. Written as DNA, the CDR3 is TGTGCCAGCAGCAAAGGTACCCTTCACATGAACTCTGAAGCTTTCTTT. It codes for CASSKGTLHMNSEAFF.

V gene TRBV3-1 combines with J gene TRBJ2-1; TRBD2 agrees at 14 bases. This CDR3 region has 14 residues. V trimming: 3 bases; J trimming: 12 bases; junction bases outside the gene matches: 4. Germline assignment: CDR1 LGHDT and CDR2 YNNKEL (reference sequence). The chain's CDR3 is CASSQTSGGAMQFF. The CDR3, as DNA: TGTGCCAGCAGCCAGACTAGCGGGGGGGCTATGCAGTTCTTC.

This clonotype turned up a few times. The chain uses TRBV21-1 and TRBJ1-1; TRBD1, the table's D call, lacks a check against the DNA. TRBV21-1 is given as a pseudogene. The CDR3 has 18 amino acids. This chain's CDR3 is CASSKGRNGQGMNTEAFF. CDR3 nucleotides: TGTGCCAGCAGCAAAGGCCGAAACGGACAGGGAATGAACACTGAAGCTTTCTTT.

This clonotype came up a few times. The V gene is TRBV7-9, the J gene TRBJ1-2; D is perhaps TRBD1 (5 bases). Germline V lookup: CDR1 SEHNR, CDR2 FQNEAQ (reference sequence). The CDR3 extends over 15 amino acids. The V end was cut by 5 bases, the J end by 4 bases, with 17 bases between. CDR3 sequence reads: CASSVELGGTYGYTF. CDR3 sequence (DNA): TGTGCCAGCAGCGTAGAACTGGGGGGGACCTATGGCTACACCTTC. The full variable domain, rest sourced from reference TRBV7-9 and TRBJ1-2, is DTGVSQNPRHKITKRGQNVTFRCDPISEHNRLYWYRQTLGQGPEFLTYFQNEAQLEKSRLLSDRFSAERPKGSFSTLEIQRTEQGDSAMYLCASSVELGGTYGYTFGSGTRLTVV.

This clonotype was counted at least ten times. CDR3 bases: TGCGCCAGCAGCCTCGGCCCCTTGGAGACCCAGTACTTC. Amino acid sequence: CASSLGPLETQYF. The chain carries TRBV4-1 and TRBJ2-5, with D unclear. This CDR3 contains 13 residues. CDR1 and CDR2 (germline): MGHRA, YSYEKL. V lost 4 bases and J lost 5, with 11 bases in between.

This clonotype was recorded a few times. The CDR3 sequence is CASSLVTSGNEQFF. Written as DNA, the CDR3 is TGTGCCAGCAGTTTAGTCACTAGCGGCAATGAGCAGTTCTTC. This chain links TRBV28 with TRBJ2-1; 8 bases fit TRBD2. This CDR3 comprises 14 residues. The J segment lost 6 bases and the V segment lost 2 bases, leaving 3 bases of the junction unmatched. CDR1 MDHEN and CDR2 SYDVKM come from the germline V gene.

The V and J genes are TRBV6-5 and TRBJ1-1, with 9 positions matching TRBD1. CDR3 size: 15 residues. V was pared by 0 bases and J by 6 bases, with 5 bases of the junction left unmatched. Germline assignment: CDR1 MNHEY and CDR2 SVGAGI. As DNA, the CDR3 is TGTGCCAGCAGTTACTCGACGGGACAGGGATCTGAAGCTTTCTTT. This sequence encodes CASSYSTGQGSEAFF.

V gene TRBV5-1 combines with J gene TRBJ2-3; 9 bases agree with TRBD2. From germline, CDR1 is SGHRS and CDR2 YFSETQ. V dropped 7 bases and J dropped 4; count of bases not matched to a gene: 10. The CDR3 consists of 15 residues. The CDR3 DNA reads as TGCGCCAGCTACCCCGGGACTAGCCGATCAGATACGCAGTATTTT. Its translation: CASYPGTSRSDTQYF.

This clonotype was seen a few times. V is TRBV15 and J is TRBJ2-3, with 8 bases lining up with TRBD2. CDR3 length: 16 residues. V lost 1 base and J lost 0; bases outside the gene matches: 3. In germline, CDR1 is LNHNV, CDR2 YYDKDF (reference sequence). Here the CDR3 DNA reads TGTGCCACCAGCAGAGCCGGGGGGGGAAGCACAGATACGCAGTATTTT. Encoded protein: CATSRAGGGSTDTQYF.

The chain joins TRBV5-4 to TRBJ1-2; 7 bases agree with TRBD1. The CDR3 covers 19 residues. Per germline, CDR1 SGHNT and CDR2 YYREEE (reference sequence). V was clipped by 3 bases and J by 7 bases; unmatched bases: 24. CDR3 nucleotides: TGTGCCAGCAGCTCCCAATTAGCGACACAGGGGACCAGAAGCGGTGGCTACACCTTC. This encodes CASSSQLATQGTRSGGYTF.

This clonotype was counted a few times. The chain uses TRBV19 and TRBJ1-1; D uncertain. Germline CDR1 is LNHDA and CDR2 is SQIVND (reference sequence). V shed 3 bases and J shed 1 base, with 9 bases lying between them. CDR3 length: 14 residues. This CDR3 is CASSITLSNTEAFF. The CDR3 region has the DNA TGTGCCAGTAGTATCACCCTGTCGAACACTGAAGCTTTCTTT.

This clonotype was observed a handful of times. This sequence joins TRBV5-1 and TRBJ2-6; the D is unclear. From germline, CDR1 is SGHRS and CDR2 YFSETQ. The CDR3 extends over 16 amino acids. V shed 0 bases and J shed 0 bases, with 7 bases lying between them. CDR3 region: CASSLVPGSGANVLTF. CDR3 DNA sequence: TGCGCCAGCAGCTTGGTACCCGGCTCTGGGGCCAACGTCCTGACTTTC.

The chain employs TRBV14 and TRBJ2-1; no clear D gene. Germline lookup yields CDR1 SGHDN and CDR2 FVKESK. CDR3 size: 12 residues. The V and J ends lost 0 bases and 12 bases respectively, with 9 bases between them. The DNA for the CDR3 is TGTGCCAGCAGCCAAGAGGATAGGGTGCAGTTCTTC. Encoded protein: CASSQEDRVQFF. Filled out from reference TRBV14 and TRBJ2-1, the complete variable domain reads EAGVTQFPSHSVIEKGQTVTLRCDPISGHDNLYWYRRVMGKEIKFLLHFVKESKQDESGMPNNRFLAERTGGTYSTLKVQPAELEDSGVYFCASSQEDRVQFFGPGTRLTVL.

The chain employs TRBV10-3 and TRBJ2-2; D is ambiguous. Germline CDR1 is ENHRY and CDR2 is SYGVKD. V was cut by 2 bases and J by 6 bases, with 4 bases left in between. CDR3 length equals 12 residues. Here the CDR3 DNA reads TGTGCCATCAGTGAGAGGGCCGGGGAGCTGTTTTTT. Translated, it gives CAISERAGELFF.

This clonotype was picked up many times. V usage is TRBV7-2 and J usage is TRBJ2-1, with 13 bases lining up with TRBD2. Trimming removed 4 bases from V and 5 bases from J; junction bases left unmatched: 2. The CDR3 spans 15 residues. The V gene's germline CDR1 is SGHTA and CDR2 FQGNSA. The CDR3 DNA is TGTGCCAGCAGCTGGGGACTAGCGGGGAACAATGAGCAGTTCTTC. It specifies CASSWGLAGNNEQFF.

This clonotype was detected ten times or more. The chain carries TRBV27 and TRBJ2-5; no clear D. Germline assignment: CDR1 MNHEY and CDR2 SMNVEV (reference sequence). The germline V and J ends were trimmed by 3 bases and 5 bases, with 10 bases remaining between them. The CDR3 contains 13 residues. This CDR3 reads CASSFSQTETQYF. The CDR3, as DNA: TGTGCCAGCAGTTTTTCGCAGACGGAGACCCAGTACTTC.

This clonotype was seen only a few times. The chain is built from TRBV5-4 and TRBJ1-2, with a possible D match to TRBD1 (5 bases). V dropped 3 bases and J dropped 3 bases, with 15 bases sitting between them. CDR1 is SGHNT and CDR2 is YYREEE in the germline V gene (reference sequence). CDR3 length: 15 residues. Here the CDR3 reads CASSSKQDSHYGYTF. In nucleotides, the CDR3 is TGTGCCAGCAGCTCGAAACAGGATTCGCACTATGGCTACACCTTC.

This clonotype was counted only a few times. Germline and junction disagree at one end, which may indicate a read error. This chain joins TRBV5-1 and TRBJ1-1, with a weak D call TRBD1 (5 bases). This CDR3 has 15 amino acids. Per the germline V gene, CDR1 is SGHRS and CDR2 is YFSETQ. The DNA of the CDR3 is TGCGCCAGCAGCTTGGAGCTGGGGGGGAACGCTGAAGCTTTCTTT. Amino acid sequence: CASSLELGGNAEAFF.

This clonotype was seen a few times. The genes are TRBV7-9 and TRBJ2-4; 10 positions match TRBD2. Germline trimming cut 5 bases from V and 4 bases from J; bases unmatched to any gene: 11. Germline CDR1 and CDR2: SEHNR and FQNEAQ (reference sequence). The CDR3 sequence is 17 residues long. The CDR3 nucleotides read TGTGCCAGCAGCCACGGACGACTTAGCGGGGGGAAAAACATTCAGTACTTC. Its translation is CASSHGRLSGGKNIQYF.

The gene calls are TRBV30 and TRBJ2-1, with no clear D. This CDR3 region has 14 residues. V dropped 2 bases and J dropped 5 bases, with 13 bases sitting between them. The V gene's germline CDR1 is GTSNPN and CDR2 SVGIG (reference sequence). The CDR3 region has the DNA TGTGCCTGGAGTTCCTCGACTCCTGACAATGAGCAGTTCTTC. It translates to CAWSSSTPDNEQFF.

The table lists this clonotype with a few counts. The CDR3 here is CASSPRETDLSSYNEQFF. The CDR3 DNA follows: TGTGCCAGCAGCCCACGAGAGACGGACCTCAGCTCCTACAATGAGCAGTTCTTC. The rearrangement uses TRBV7-2 and TRBJ2-1; D is unresolved. The CDR3 has 18 amino acids. Germline CDR1 and CDR2: SGHTA and FQGNSA. Trimming took off 5 bases at V and 0 bases at J, with 20 bases between the two ends.

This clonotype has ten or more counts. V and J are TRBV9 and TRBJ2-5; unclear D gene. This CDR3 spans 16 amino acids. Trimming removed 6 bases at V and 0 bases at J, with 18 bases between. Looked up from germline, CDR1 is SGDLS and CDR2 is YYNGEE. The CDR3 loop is CASTNGPFRDQETQYF. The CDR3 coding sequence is TGTGCCAGCACCAATGGCCCTTTCCGGGACCAAGAGACCCAGTACTTC.

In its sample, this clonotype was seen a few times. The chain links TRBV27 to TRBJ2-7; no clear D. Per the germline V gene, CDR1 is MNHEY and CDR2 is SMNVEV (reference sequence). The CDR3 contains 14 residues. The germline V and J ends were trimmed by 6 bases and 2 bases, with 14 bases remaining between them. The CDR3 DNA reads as TGTGCCAGCAGCCCTACCGAGGCGACCTACGAGCAGTACGTC. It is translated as CASSPTEATYEQYV.

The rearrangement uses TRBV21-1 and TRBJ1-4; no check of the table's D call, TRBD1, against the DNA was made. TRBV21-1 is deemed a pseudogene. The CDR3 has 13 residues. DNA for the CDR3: TGTGCCAGCAGCGCCGGGTTCTTGGGAAAACTGTTTTTT. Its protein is CASSAGFLGKLFF.

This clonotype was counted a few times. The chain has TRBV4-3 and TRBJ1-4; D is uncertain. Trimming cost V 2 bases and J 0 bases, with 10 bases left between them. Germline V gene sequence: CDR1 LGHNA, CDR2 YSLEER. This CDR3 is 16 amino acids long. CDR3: CASSQNSGPTNEKLFF. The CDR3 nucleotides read TGCGCCAGCAGCCAAAACTCAGGCCCAACTAATGAAAAACTGTTTTTT.

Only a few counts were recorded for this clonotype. CDR3 region: CASSPFHRDKQKQYF. CDR3 DNA: TGCGCCAGCAGCCCATTCCACCGGGACAAACAGAAGCAGTACTTC. The V gene is TRBV5-1, the J gene TRBJ2-7; D perhaps matches TRBD1 (6 bases). Trimming left V 4 bases short and J 8 bases short, with 22 bases between. In germline, CDR1 is SGHRS, CDR2 YFSETQ. This CDR3 has 15 residues.